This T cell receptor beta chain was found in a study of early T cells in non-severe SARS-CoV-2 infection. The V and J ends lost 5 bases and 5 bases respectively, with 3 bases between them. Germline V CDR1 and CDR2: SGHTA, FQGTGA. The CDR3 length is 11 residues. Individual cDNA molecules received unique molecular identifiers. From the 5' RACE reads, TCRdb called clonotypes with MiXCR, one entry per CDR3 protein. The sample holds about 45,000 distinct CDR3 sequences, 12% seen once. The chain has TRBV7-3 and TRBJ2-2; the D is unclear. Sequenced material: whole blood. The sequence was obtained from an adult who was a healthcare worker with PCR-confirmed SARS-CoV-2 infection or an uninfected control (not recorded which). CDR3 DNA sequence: TGTGCCAGCAGCCGAACCGGGGAGCTGTTTTTT. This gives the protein CASSRTGELFF.